This record covers a single T cell receptor beta chain. Its specific antigen is unknown. Base-call qualities are not available, and no considerably larger clone is one nucleotide away. This sample is drawn from a study of CD8 T cells in ankylosing spondylitis (dated by TCRdb to about 2017). At the level of the whole study: T cell receptor beta repertoires were profiled in healthy donors and ankylosing spondylitis patients so that disease-linked TCR variants could be found. The whole study cohort included 85 to 120 healthy donors and under 30 ankylosing spondylitis patients. Peripheral blood samples were taken, and synovial fluid was additionally collected from ankylosing spondylitis patients. What the work shows at the level of the full study, not this receptor alone: Some motif variants had previously been reported in the synovial fluid and blood of reactive arthritis patients, which suggests shared mechanisms of disease initiation. Significant enrichment of the disease-linked clones was reported in matched synovial fluid samples from ankylosing spondylitis patients. Blood from ankylosing spondylitis patients appeared to be characterized by a TCR beta motif made up of under ten highly homologous amino acid variants. A CD8+ phenotype was shown by the disease-linked clones, which were found at relatively low frequencies in peripheral blood.

The instrument given in TCRdb is Illumina HiSeq 2500. Quantitative 5'-RACE with molecular barcodes was used to prepare TCR beta libraries. In the original analysis: To identify disease-linked TCR variants, a new computational method was used, one built on a probabilistic model of VDJ rearrangement. TCRdb itself trimmed the public reads at Q25 with fastp, ran MiXCR and retained productive beta chains. Each entry merges the rows of one CDR3 protein and shows their most common DNA and genes. The V and J calls and clone size are TCRdb's, not the authors'. A total of about 450,000 distinct CDR3 sequences appear in this sample, 25% to 30% of them only once. Over 0.8% of the sample comes from the top ten. From its cysteine to its valine, the CDR3 spans 14 amino acids. The read is trimmed to its CDR3 DNA, 42 bases read in frame from base 1. Via the germline V gene, CDR1 is MNHEY and CDR2 SVGEGT. The V end gives up 7 bases and the J end 5 bases, leaving 9 bases in the junction not matched to a gene.

This clonotype was sampled from a male donor with ankylosing spondylitis. Sequenced material: blood, either unsorted or a sorted T cell fraction (not recorded which). The chain is assembled from TRBV6-2 or TRBV6-3 and TRBJ2-7; 9 bases in between match TRBD1. The CDR3 protein is CASKEQGARDEQYV. Here is the DNA: TGTGCCAGCAAAGAACAGGGGGCGCGGGACGAGCAGTACGTC.